Listed here are 15 T cell receptor beta chains from one sample, sequenced in a study of T cell changes during pregnancy in multiple sclerosis. Assay used: immunoSEQ multiplex PCR; TCRdb lists only in-frame clones, some missing. In the table there are fewer than 55,000 clones, approximately 91% of which are singletons. Sequenced material: CD4+ T cells from peripheral blood mononuclear cells, taken in the third trimester of pregnancy. Source of these receptors: a female donor with multiple sclerosis, enrolled in a pregnancy study.

The rearrangement uses TRBV15 and TRBJ2-1; unclear D gene. Between the trimmed V and J ends, which lost 1 base and 4 bases, there was a span of 17 bases. CDR1 is LNHNV, CDR2 YYDKDF, per germline (reference sequence). This CDR3 is built from 17 residues. CDR3 residues: CATSRVPLSGSYNEQFF. The CDR3 nucleotides read TGTGCCACCAGCAGAGTTCCCCTATCGGGTAGTTACAATGAGCAGTTCTTC.

In this sample, this clone turned up once. The chain links TRBV9 to TRBJ2-1; TRBD2 aligns across 14 bases. J gave up 3 bases and V 0 bases, and 8 bases lay outside the gene matches. CDR1 SGDLS and CDR2 YYNGEE come from the germline V gene. The CDR3 length is 19 residues. CDR3 nucleotide sequence: TGTGCCAGCAGCGTAGGGCGACTAGCGGGGGGGCCTTTCTACAATGAGCAGTTCTTC. Its translation: CASSVGRLAGGPFYNEQFF.

The rearrangement uses TRBV9 and TRBJ2-5; the match to TRBD2 covers 7 bases. CDR1 and CDR2 (germline): SGDLS, YYNGEE. The CDR3 spans 16 residues. Trimming cost V 2 bases and J 5 bases; bases outside gene matches: 12. The CDR3, as DNA: TGTGCCAGCAGCGTCCTGGGGACTATCGTCGCGGAGACCCAGTACTTC. This codes for CASSVLGTIVAETQYF.

The gene calls are TRBV7-9 and TRBJ1-2; D not resolved. Germline lookup yields CDR1 SEHNR and CDR2 FQNEAQ (reference sequence). The CDR3 has 13 residues. V shed 2 bases and J shed 0 bases, with 4 bases lying between them. The CDR3 loop reads CASSLSPNYGYTF. For the CDR3, the DNA is TGTGCCAGCAGCTTAAGCCCTAACTATGGCTACACCTTC.

This chain uses TRBV5-1 with TRBJ2-3; 7 bases line up with TRBD2. The V segment lost 4 bases and the J segment 4 bases; nucleotides outside the gene matches: 6. Germline V gene data show CDR1 as SGHRS and CDR2 as YFSETQ. The length of the CDR3 is 14 residues. CDR3 DNA: TGCGCCAGCAGCCGAGGACTAGGTCCAGATACGCAGTATTTT. Amino acids: CASSRGLGPDTQYF.

This clone was seen a single time. CDR3 DNA sequence: TGTGCCAGCAGCTTAGTGCGGGGGTACCGGGAGACCCAGTACTTC. This gives the protein CASSLVRGYRETQYF. The rearrangement joins TRBV7-8 to TRBJ2-5; 7 nucleotides match TRBD2. V trimming: 1 base; J trimming: 5 bases; junction bases outside the gene matches: 7. This CDR3 comprises 15 residues. Looked up from germline, CDR1 is SGHVS and CDR2 is FQNEAQ.

This clone was seen just once. J is TRBJ2-1 and V is TRBV19, with 11 bases identical to TRBD2. The CDR3 spans 15 residues. Germline V gene lookup returns CDR1 LNHDA and CDR2 SQIVND (reference sequence). V dropped 9 bases and J dropped 7; count of bases not matched to a gene: 11. Here the CDR3 DNA reads TGTGCCAGCACCACCACTAGCGGGGGTTTAAATGAGCAGTTCTTC. Its translation: CASTTTSGGLNEQFF.

V is TRBV7-9 and J is TRBJ2-5; the D gene is possibly TRBD1 (5 bases). Per the germline V gene, CDR1 is SEHNR and CDR2 is FQNEAQ (reference sequence). The CDR3 is 14 residues long. Deletions cut 1 base from V and 2 bases from J, with 8 bases between. CDR3 nucleotide sequence: TGTGCCAGCAGCTTAGGGGCAGGGCAAGAGACCCAGTACTTC. Translating it yields CASSLGAGQETQYF. The whole variable domain, remainder taken from reference TRBV7-9 and TRBJ2-5, is DTGVSQNPRHKITKRGQNVTFRCDPISEHNRLYWYRQTLGQGPEFLTYFQNEAQLEKSRLLSDRFSAERPKGSFSTLEIQRTEQGDSAMYLCASSLGAGQETQYFGPGTRLLVL.

The chain carries TRBV5-4 and TRBJ1-2; D uncertain. The germline CDR1 and CDR2 sequences are SGHNT and YYREEE (reference sequence). Between the trimmed V and J ends, which lost 6 bases and 5 bases, there was a span of 14 bases. This CDR3 is 13 amino acids long. For the CDR3, the DNA is TGTGCCAGCAATGACTACCGGGCTTATGGCTACACCTTC. This codes for CASNDYRAYGYTF.

This chain joins TRBV18 and TRBJ1-1; tentatively, D is TRBD1 (5 bases). Germline CDR1 and CDR2: KGHSH and LQKENI. Trimming left V 4 bases short and J 0 bases short, with 12 bases between. The CDR3 is made up of 15 amino acids. The CDR3 reads CASSQRTPLNTEAFF. The CDR3 region has the DNA TGTGCCAGCTCACAACGGACACCCTTGAACACTGAAGCTTTCTTT.

The chain carries TRBV10-1 and TRBJ2-1; TRBD2 aligns across 10 bases. Germline trimming cut 6 bases from V and 8 bases from J; bases unmatched to any gene: 10. The germline V gene encodes CDR1 WNHNN and CDR2 SYGVQD (reference sequence). The CDR3 has 15 residues. The CDR3 nucleotides are TGCGCCAGCAGCGCTAGCGGGGGCCGGGGGGATGAGCAGTTCTTC. Its protein product is CASSASGGRGDEQFF.

V is TRBV4-2 and J is TRBJ1-6; 12 bases match TRBD1. Per the germline V gene, CDR1 is LGHNA and CDR2 is YNFKEQ. CDR3 length equals 19 residues. Unmatched junction bases numbered 13, after V lost 0 bases and J lost 10 bases. The CDR3 is CASSQESPGQGARLSPLHF. The DNA of the CDR3 is TGTGCCAGCAGCCAAGAGAGCCCGGGACAGGGGGCTCGGTTATCACCCCTCCACTTT.

This chain joins TRBV2 and TRBJ2-3; D is ambiguous. The CDR3 runs 11 residues. Germline assignment: CDR1 SNHLY and CDR2 FYNNEI. The ends were cut back, 6 bases at V and 6 bases at J, with 7 bases in the middle. CDR3 DNA sequence: TGTGCCAGCAGCCCGAGGGATACGCAGTATTTT. Amino acid sequence: CASSPRDTQYF.

The V and J genes are TRBV6-6 and TRBJ1-5; TRBD1 matches 7 bases. Germline V CDR1 and CDR2: MNHNY, SVGAGI (reference sequence). CDR3 length: 14 residues. J was trimmed by 7 bases and V by 6 bases; bases with no gene match: 9. This CDR3 reads CASSPRGERQPQHF. As DNA, the CDR3 is TGTGCCAGCAGCCCCAGGGGGGAGCGCCAGCCCCAGCATTTT.

The V gene is TRBV7-3, the J gene TRBJ2-5; 9 bases align to TRBD1. V lost 4 bases, J lost 0 bases, and 3 bases stayed unmatched. The CDR3 has 15 residues. CDR1 is SGHTA and CDR2 is FQGTGA in the germline V gene. CDR3 amino acids: CASSSTGGYQETQYF. Written as DNA, the CDR3 is TGTGCCAGCAGCTCGACAGGGGGATACCAAGAGACCCAGTACTTC. The full variable domain, with the rest looked up from reference TRBV7-3 and TRBJ2-5, is GAGVSQTPSNKVTEKGKYVELRCDPISGHTALYWYRQSLGQGPEFLIYFQGTGAADDSGLPNDRFFAVRPEGSVSTLKIQRTERGDSAVYLCASSSTGGYQETQYFGPGTRLLVL.